This T cell receptor beta chain was recorded in a study of blood T cell repertoires in COVID-19. The wider study: Samples of COVID-19 (acute and convalescent) were obtained from the United States, Italy and Spain. T cells, B-cell-depleted T cells, or PBMCs supplied cDNA or gDNA.

Using immunoSEQ multiplex PCR, the repertoire was profiled, and TCRdb retains in-frame clones only, with some absent. The table shows 65,000 to 70,000 clones, with 90% to 95% occurring only once. The specimen sequenced was peripheral blood. The TCR comes from a man between 65 and 79 years old with active COVID-19.

CDR3 nucleotides: TGTGCCAGCACGGGTCTCTCAGGGCCTAACTATGGCTACACCTTC. It specifies CASTGLSGPNYGYTF. The chain joins TRBV28 to TRBJ1-2, with D maybe TRBD1 (5 bases). There are 15 residues in the CDR3. V was clipped by 7 bases and J by 0 bases, with 15 bases between them. Germline V lookup: CDR1 MDHEN, CDR2 SYDVKM.